The text below deals with one T cell receptor (beta chain). The data are from a study of blood T cell repertoires in COVID-19. Across the whole study: Samples representing acute and convalescent COVID-19 were sourced from the United States, Italy and Spain. The analysed material was cDNA or gDNA that came from T cells, B-cell-depleted T cells, or PBMCs.

In the original analysis: By means of reference gene primer amplification, nucleated cell counts were estimated. Method: immunoSEQ multiplex PCR; TCRdb's copy keeps in-frame clones and lacks some. V, J and clone size reflect that table, while D and trimming were determined from the DNA. The sample carries about 150,000 clones, 75% to 95% recorded once. Germline loops: CDR1 LNHDA, CDR2 SQIVND (reference sequence). This CDR3 contains 16 residues. V was clipped by 5 bases and J by 2 bases, with 16 bases between them. This sequence was found in a man aged 45-65 years with acute or convalescent COVID-19. Specimen: peripheral blood. V is TRBV19 and J is TRBJ1-3; maybe TRBD1 (6 bases). CDR3 DNA sequence: TGTGCCAGTAGTGCCCAGGGGAGGGGTGCTGGAAACACCATATATTTT. Amino acids: CASSAQGRGAGNTIYF.